This T cell receptor (beta chain) was sequenced during a study of T cell changes during pregnancy in multiple sclerosis. Generated by immunoSEQ multiplex PCR, the TCRdb table keeps only in-frame clones and is missing some. The table lists about 40,000 clones, approximately 92% of them singletons. Trimming left V 0 bases short and J 2 bases short, with 20 bases between. The CDR3 sequence is 20 residues long. Germline V lookup: CDR1 ENHRY, CDR2 SYGVKD. J is TRBJ1-6 and V is TRBV10-3; D call uncertain. The sequence derives from a female donor with multiple sclerosis, enrolled in a pregnancy study. The material was CD8+ T cells from peripheral blood mononuclear cells, obtained in the first trimester of pregnancy. CDR3 coding DNA: TGTGCCATCAGTGAGTCGTCCGGAGGTGCCATCGATCCCTATAATTCACCCCTCCACTTT. This codes for CAISESSGGAIDPYNSPLHF.